This entry describes one T cell receptor beta chain. As to time point: blood at routine non-recurrence follow-up after resection. The data derive from a study of spatial heterogeneity in lung cancer. Germline CDR1 and CDR2: DFQATT and SNEGSKA (reference sequence). The length of the CDR3 is 15 residues. V was clipped by 3 bases and J by 0 bases, with 12 bases between them. Every individual TCR cDNA molecule carried its own unique molecular identifier, which allowed correction of PCR and sequencing errors. TCRdb reprocessed the 5' RACE reads via MiXCR and lists one record per CDR3 protein. The top ten hold 24% of the sample, which has 110,000 or so distinct CDR3 sequences, about a tenth seen once.

The TCR was taken from a female donor with early-stage non-small cell lung cancer. This chain links TRBV20-1 with TRBJ2-4; no clear D. The sample was PBMCs, taken at follow-up. The CDR3 loop reads CSASMGWLAKNIQYF. DNA of the CDR3: TGCAGTGCTAGCATGGGGTGGCTAGCCAAAAACATTCAGTACTTC.